This entry lists 14 T cell receptor beta chains sequenced from one sample in a study of beta chain features in type 1 diabetes. The study's findings and limits: Within each of all four CD4+ subsets, Type 1 diabetes patients had TCRB CDR3s that were moderately but significantly shorter.

Reverse transcription of all isolated RNA meant that expressed TCRB transcripts were sequenced. The method was immunoSEQ multiplex PCR; TCRdb's version includes in-frame clones alone and lacks a portion of them. Counted here are hundreds of thousands of clones, more than 12% occurring once; the ten biggest clones make up just under 0.04%. The antigens for these receptors are not known. Sequences were obtained from naive CD4+ T cells from blood. The origin of the receptors is a man between 18 and 29 years old with type 1 diabetes.

DNA for the CDR3: TGTGCCAGTAGTCCACGGGGGGGAAGCAATCAGCCCCAGCATTTT. Translating gives CASSPRGGSNQPQHF. The rearrangement uses TRBV19 and TRBJ1-5; D possibly corresponds to TRBD1 (5 bases). V dropped 5 bases and J dropped 1 base, with 12 bases sitting between them. The CDR3 has 15 amino acids. Germline V gene sequence: CDR1 LNHDA, CDR2 SQIVND (reference sequence).

This clone was detected only a few times. The V call is TRBV14, the J call TRBJ2-1, with D perhaps matching TRBD2 (6 bases). V dropped 4 bases and J dropped 4 bases, with 17 bases sitting between them. The CDR3 length is 16 residues. Germline V gene lookup returns CDR1 SGHDN and CDR2 FVKESK. CDR3 loop: CASSPTEEGRYNEQFF. The CDR3 DNA reads as TGTGCCAGCAGCCCAACCGAGGAGGGACGATACAATGAGCAGTTCTTC.

The gene calls are TRBV7-2 and TRBJ2-5; possibly TRBD1 or TRBD2 for D (5 bases each). The germline CDR1 and CDR2 sequences are SGHTA and FQGNSA. This CDR3 is 12 amino acids long. Trimming cost V 3 bases and J 9 bases, with 11 bases left between them. The CDR3 bases are TGTGCCAGCAGCTTTAGTGTGGGGGCCCAGTACTTC. Translated: CASSFSVGAQYF.

In its sample, this clone was seen a few times. The CDR3 bases are TGTGCCTGGAGTGTAGGACAGGGAGGCTACAATGAGCAGTTCTTC. This sequence encodes CAWSVGQGGYNEQFF. The chain couples TRBV30 to TRBJ2-1, with 8 bases matching TRBD1. V lost 0 bases to trimming and J lost 3 bases; unmatched junction nucleotides: 4. Germline V gives CDR1 GTSNPN, CDR2 SVGIG (reference sequence). The CDR3 length is 15 residues.

This clone turned up a few times. The chain couples TRBV29-1 to TRBJ1-2, with 9 bases identical to TRBD1. V was pared by 6 bases and J by 6 bases, with 5 bases of the junction left unmatched. The CDR3 extends over 12 amino acids. The germline V gene has CDR1 SQVTM and CDR2 ANQGSEA. The CDR3 DNA is TGCAGCGTCGCGGGACAGGGAAATGGCTACACCTTC. It specifies CSVAGQGNGYTF.

This clone was picked up a small number of times. The chain employs TRBV30 and TRBJ1-1; D perhaps matches TRBD1 (6 bases). Germline assignment: CDR1 GTSNPN and CDR2 SVGIG (reference sequence). The CDR3 totals 14 residues. The V end lost 7 bases, the J end lost 1 base, and 16 bases lay between the germline ends. CDR3 protein: CASPKGQTNTEAFF. The CDR3 coding sequence is TGTGCCTCGCCCAAAGGACAGACGAACACTGAAGCTTTCTTT.

This clone was recorded a few times. The rearrangement joins TRBV5-4 to TRBJ2-7; TRBD2 matches 14 bases. Germline V gene data show CDR1 as SGHNT and CDR2 as YYREEE (reference sequence). Trimming took 5 bases from V and 5 from J; bases not matched to a gene: 12. CDR3 size: 17 residues. CDR3 sequence: CASSPGLAGGRYHEQYF. The CDR3 bases are TGTGCCAGCAGTCCCGGACTAGCGGGAGGACGCTACCACGAGCAGTACTTC.

This clone showed up just a few times. In nucleotides, the CDR3 is TGTGCCAGCAGCTTACTAGCGGACTCCTACAATGAGCAGTTCTTC. Protein: CASSLLADSYNEQFF. The chain joins TRBV7-2 to TRBJ2-1, with 7 bases matching TRBD2. Germline V lookup: CDR1 SGHTA, CDR2 FQGNSA. The CDR3 totals 15 residues. With V trimmed by 2 bases and J by 0 bases, 1 base remained unmatched.

The chain links TRBV29-1 to TRBJ1-4, with a weak D call TRBD1 (6 bases). Germline CDR1 SQVTM, CDR2 ANQGSEA. Trimming cost V 7 bases and J 2 bases, with 14 bases left between them. The CDR3 sequence is 14 residues long. The DNA for the CDR3 is TGCAGCGCTGTGGGGGCCGTCACTAATGAAAAACTGTTTTTT. It is translated as CSAVGAVTNEKLFF. The full variable domain, rest sourced from reference TRBV29-1 and TRBJ1-4, is SAVISQKPSRDICQRGTSLTIQCQVDSQVTMMFWYRQQPGQSLTLIATANQGSEATYESGFVIDKFPISRPNLTFSTLTVSNMSPEDSSIYLCSAVGAVTNEKLFFGSGTQLSVL.

This clone was recorded a few times. V is TRBV7-9 and J is TRBJ2-1; D is unclear. The V gene lost 1 base and the J gene lost 4 bases, with 8 bases spanning the gap. CDR1 and CDR2 from the germline V gene are SEHNR and FQNEAQ (reference sequence). The CDR3 has 14 amino acids. The CDR3 DNA reads as TGTGCCAGCAGCTTAGGGTCCGATTACAATGAGCAGTTCTTC. Its translation: CASSLGSDYNEQFF.

This chain connects TRBV5-4 to TRBJ1-1, with TRBD1 matching 7 bases. Germline lookup yields CDR1 SGHNT and CDR2 YYREEE (reference sequence). The ends lost 4 bases at V and 8 bases at J; junction bases unmatched: 8. CDR3 length: 13 amino acids. CDR3 region: CASSRGQRTEAFF. The CDR3 nucleotides are TGTGCCAGCAGCCGGGGACAGCGAACAGAAGCTTTCTTT.

The chain has TRBV7-2 and TRBJ2-1; 14 nucleotides agree with TRBD2. Germline V gene data show CDR1 as SGHTA and CDR2 as FQGNSA. J lost 2 bases, V lost 4 bases, and 1 base had no gene match. This CDR3 has 16 residues. As DNA, the CDR3 is TGTGCCAGCAGCTCGGGACTAGCGGGAGCCTACAATGAGCAGTTCTTC. Translated: CASSSGLAGAYNEQFF.

In this sample, this clone turned up a few times. J is TRBJ2-1 and V is TRBV7-6; TRBD2 agrees at 9 bases. Trimming at V came to 2 bases and at J to 8 bases, leaving 4 bases not matched to a gene. CDR3 length: 14 amino acids. Germline V CDR1 and CDR2: SGHVS, FNYEAQ. For the CDR3, the DNA is TGTGCCAGCAGCTTATTACTAGCGGGCGATGAGCAGTTCTTC. It specifies CASSLLLAGDEQFF.

Here the CDR3 reads CASSLAEVAEQYF. For the CDR3, the DNA is TGTGCCAGCAGCTTAGCGGAGGTGGCAGAGCAGTACTTC. The chain is built from TRBV7-9 and TRBJ2-7; tentative D call: TRBD2 (5 bases). Germline values: CDR1 SEHNR, CDR2 FQNEAQ (reference sequence). The CDR3 length is 13 residues. The V end was cut by 0 bases, the J end by 7 bases, with 10 bases between.